This T cell receptor (beta chain) was found in a study of blood T cell repertoires in COVID-19. TCRdb's copy holds only in-frame clones and misses some; the assay was immunoSEQ multiplex PCR. The repertoire has around 80,000 clones, about 82% of them found once; the top ten carry roughly 9.3%. This receptor was obtained from a man aged 50 to 60 with COVID-19, enrolled during active disease. The material sequenced was peripheral blood.

CDR3 amino acids: CAISDLSQLYEQYF. CDR3 sequence (DNA): TGTGCCATCAGTGATTTGTCCCAACTATACGAGCAGTACTTC. The chain employs TRBV10-3 and TRBJ2-7; D is uncertain. V was cut by 3 bases and J by 4 bases, with 13 bases left in between. Germline lookup yields CDR1 ENHRY and CDR2 SYGVKD. The CDR3 runs to 14 residues.